Reported below is one T cell receptor (beta chain). Antigen unknown. The CDR3 extends over 12 amino acids. CDR1 is LNHDA and CDR2 is SQIVND in the germline V gene (reference sequence). Trimming at V came to 3 bases and at J to 11 bases, leaving 6 bases not matched to a gene. The data belong to a study of T cells in localized non-small cell lung cancer. Whole-study findings and limits: There were a median about 53 of the top 100 tumor clones appearing in adjacent lung. Overall survival was longer when the density of T cells in the blood was higher. A single tumor region was sequenced, leaving heterogeneity possible. It was uninvolved adjacent lung that showed the highest T cell clonality, exceeding tumor.

The method was immunoSEQ multiplex PCR; TCRdb's version includes in-frame clones alone and lacks a portion of them. The data contain tens of thousands of clones, over 75% of them singletons. This chain links TRBV19 with TRBJ1-1; 7 nucleotides line up with TRBD1. This receptor was obtained from a male donor at least 60 years old with stage III squamous cell lung carcinoma. The sequencing used peripheral blood, collected before any cancer treatment. CDR3 bases: TGTGCCAGTAGTATTGTAGGGGGCGTCGCTTTCTTT. Translating it yields CASSIVGGVAFF.